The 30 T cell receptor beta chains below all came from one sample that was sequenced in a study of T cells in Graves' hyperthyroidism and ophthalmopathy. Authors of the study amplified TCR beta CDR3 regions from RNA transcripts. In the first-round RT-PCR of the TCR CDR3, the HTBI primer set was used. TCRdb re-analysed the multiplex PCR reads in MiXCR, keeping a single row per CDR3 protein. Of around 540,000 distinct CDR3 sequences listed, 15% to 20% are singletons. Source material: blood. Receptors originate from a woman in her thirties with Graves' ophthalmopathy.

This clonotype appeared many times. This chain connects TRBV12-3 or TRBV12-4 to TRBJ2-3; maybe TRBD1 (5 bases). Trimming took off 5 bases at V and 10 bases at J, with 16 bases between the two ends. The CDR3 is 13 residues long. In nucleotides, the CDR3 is TGTGCCAGCAGTACGGACGATGGGGCAGCGCAGTATTTT. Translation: CASSTDDGAAQYF.

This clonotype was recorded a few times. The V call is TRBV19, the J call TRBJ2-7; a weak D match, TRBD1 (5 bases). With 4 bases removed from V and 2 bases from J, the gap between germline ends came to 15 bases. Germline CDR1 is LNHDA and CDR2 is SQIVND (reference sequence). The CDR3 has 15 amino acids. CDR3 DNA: TGTGCCAGTAGTACAGGTGACAGCAAAGCCTACGAGCAGTACTTC. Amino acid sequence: CASSTGDSKAYEQYF.

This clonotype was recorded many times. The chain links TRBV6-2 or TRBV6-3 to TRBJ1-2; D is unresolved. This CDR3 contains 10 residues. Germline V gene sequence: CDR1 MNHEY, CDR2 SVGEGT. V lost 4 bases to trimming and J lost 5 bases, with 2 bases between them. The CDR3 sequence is CASSSYGYTF. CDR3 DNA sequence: TGTGCCAGCAGTTCGTATGGCTACACCTTC.

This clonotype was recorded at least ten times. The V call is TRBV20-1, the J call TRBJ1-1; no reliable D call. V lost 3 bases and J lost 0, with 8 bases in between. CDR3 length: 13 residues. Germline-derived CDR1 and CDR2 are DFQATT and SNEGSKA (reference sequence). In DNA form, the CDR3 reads TGCAGTGCTAGGTCCCCTATGAACACTGAAGCTTTCTTT. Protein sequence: CSARSPMNTEAFF.

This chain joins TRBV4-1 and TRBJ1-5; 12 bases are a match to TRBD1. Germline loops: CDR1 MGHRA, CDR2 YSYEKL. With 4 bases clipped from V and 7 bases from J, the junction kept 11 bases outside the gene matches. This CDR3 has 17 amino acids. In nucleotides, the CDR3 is TGCGCCAGCAGCCGTACCGGGACAGGGGGCGGTTGGCAGCCCCAGCATTTT. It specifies CASSRTGTGGGWQPQHF.

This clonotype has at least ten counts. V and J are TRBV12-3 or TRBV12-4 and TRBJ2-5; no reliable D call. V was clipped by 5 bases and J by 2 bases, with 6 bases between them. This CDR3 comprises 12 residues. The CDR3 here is CASSQIQETQYF. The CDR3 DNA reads TGTGCCAGCAGTCAAATACAAGAGACCCAGTACTTC.

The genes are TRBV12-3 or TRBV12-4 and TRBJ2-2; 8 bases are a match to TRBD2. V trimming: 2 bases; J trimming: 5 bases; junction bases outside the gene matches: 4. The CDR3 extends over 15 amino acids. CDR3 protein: CASSLKAGATGELFF. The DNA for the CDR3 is TGTGCCAGCAGTTTAAAAGCGGGAGCAACCGGGGAGCTGTTTTTT.

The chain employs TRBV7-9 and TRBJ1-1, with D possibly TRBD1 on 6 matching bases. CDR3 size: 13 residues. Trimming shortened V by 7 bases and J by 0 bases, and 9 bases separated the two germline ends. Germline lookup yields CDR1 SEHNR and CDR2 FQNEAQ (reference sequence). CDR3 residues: CASNGQMNTEAFF. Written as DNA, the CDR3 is TGTGCCAGCAACGGACAGATGAACACTGAAGCTTTCTTT.

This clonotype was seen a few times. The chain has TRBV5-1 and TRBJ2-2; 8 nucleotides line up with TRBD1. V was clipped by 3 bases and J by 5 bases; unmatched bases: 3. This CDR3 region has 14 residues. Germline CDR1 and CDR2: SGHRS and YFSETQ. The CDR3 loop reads CASSSGGATGELFF. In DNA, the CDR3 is TGCGCCAGCAGCTCAGGGGGCGCGACCGGGGAGCTGTTTTTT. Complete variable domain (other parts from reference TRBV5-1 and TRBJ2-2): KAGVTQTPRYLIKTRGQQVTLSCSPISGHRSVSWYQQTPGQGLQFLFEYFSETQRNKGNFPGRFSGRQFSNSRSEMNVSTLELGDSALYLCASSSGGATGELFFGEGSRLTVL.

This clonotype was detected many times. The CDR3 spells CASSRRTNSYEQYF. As DNA, the CDR3 is TGTGCCAGCAGCCGACGCACGAACTCCTACGAGCAGTACTTC. V is TRBV2 and J is TRBJ2-7; D unclear. Germline CDR1 is SNHLY and CDR2 is FYNNEI. The CDR3 has 14 amino acids. V was clipped by 6 bases and J by 0 bases, with 12 bases between them.

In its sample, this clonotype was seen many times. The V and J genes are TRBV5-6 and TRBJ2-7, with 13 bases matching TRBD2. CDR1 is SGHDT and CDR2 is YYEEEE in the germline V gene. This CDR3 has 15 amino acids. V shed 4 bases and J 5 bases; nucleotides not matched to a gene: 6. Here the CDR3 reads CASSRGLAGDDEQYF. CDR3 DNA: TGTGCCAGCAGCCGAGGACTAGCGGGAGATGACGAGCAGTACTTC.

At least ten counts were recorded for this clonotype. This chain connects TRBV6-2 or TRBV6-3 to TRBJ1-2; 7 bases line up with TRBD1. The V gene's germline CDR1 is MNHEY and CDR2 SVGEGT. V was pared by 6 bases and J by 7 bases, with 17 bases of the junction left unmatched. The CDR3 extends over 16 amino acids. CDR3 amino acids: CASSQRANYRDSGYTF. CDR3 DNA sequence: TGTGCCAGCAGCCAGAGGGCAAATTACCGGGACAGTGGCTACACCTTC.

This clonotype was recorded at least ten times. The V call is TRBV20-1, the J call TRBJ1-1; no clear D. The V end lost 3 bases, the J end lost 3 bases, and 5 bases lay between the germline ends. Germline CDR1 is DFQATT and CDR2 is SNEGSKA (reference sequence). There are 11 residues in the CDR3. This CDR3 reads CSASGHTEAFF. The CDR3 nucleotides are TGCAGTGCTAGTGGGCACACTGAAGCTTTCTTT.

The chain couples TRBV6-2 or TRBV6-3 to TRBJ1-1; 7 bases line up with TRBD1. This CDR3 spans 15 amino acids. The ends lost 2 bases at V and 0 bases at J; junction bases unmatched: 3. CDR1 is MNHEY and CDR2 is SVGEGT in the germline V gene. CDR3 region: CASSYQGGLNTEAFF. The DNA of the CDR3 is TGTGCCAGCAGTTACCAGGGGGGCCTGAACACTGAAGCTTTCTTT.

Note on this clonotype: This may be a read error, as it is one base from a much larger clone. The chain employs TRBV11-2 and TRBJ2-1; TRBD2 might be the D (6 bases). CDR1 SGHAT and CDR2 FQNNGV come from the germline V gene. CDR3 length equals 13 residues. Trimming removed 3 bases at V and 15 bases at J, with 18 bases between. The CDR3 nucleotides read TGTGCCAGCAGCTTGGGAGAAGGCGGGATAGGGTTCTTC. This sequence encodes CASSLGEGGIGFF.

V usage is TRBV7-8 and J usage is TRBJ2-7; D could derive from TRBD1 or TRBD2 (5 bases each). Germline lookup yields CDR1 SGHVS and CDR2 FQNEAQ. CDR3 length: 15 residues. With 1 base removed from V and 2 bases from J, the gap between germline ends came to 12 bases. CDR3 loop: CASSLESGLAYEQYF. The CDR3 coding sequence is TGTGCCAGCAGCTTAGAATCGGGGCTTGCCTACGAGCAGTACTTC.

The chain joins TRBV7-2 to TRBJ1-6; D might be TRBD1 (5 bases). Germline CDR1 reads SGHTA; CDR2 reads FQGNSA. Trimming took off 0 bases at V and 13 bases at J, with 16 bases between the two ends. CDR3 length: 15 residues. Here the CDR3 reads CASSLAGPISPPLHF. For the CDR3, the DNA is TGTGCCAGCAGCTTAGCGGGGCCCATAAGTCCGCCCCTCCACTTT.

CDR3 nucleotide sequence: TGCGCCAGCAGCCACTCTCTAGATAACAATGAGCAGTTCTTC. Translated: CASSHSLDNNEQFF. This sequence joins TRBV5-1 and TRBJ2-1; no clear D. CDR1 and CDR2 from the germline V gene are SGHRS and YFSETQ. Trimming took 4 bases from V and 5 from J, leaving 13 bases between them. The CDR3 is 14 residues long.

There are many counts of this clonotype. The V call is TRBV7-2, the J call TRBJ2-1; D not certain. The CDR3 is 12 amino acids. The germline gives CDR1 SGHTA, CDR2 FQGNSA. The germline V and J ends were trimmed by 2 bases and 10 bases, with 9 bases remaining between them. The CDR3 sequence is CASSLLAQEQFF. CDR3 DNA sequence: TGTGCCAGCAGCTTATTGGCCCAAGAGCAGTTCTTC. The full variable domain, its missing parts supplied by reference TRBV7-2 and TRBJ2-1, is GAGVSQSPSNKVTEKGKDVELRCDPISGHTALYWYRQSLGQGLEFLIYFQGNSAPDKSGLPSDRFSAERTGGSVSTLTIQRTQQEDSAVYLCASSLLAQEQFFGPGTRLTVL.

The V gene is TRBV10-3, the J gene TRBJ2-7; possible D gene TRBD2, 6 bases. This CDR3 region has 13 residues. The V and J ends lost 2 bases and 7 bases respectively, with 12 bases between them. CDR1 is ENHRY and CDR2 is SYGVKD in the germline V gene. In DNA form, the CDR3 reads TGTGCCATCAGTGAGAGTGGTCGGGGGGAGCAGTACTTC. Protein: CAISESGRGEQYF.

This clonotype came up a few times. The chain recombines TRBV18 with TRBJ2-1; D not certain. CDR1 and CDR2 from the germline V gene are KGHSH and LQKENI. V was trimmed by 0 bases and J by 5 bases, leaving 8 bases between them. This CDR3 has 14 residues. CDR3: CASSPPTGHNEQFF. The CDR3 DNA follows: TGTGCCAGCTCACCACCGACCGGCCACAATGAGCAGTTCTTC.

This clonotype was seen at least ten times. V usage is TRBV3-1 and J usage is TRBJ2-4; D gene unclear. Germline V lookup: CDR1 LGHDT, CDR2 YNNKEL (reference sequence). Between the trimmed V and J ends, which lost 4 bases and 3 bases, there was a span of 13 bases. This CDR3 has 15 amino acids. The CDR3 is CASSRRERSKNIQYF. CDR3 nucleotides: TGTGCCAGCAGCCGGAGAGAGAGGAGCAAAAACATTCAGTACTTC.

The CDR3, as DNA: TGCAGTGCTAAGGACCCCCCGCGGGGCAATCAGCCCCAGCATTTT. Its protein product is CSAKDPPRGNQPQHF. The V and J genes are TRBV20-1 and TRBJ1-5; D is unclear. Trimming pared 4 bases from V and 2 bases from J, leaving 15 bases between. Germline V gives CDR1 DFQATT, CDR2 SNEGSKA (reference sequence). This CDR3 contains 15 residues.

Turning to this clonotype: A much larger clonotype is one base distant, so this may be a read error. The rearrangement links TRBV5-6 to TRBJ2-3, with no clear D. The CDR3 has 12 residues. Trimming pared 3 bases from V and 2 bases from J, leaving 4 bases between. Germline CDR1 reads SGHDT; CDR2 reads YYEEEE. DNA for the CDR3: TGTGCCAGCAGCTATAACACAGATACGCAGTATTTT. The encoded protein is CASSYNTDTQYF.

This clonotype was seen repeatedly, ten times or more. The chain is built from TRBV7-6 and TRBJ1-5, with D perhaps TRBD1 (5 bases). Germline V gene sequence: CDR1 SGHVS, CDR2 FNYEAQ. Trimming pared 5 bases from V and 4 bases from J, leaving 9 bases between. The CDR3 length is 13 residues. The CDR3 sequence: CASSRTYNQPQHF. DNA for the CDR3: TGTGCCAGCAGCCGGACATATAATCAGCCCCAGCATTTT.

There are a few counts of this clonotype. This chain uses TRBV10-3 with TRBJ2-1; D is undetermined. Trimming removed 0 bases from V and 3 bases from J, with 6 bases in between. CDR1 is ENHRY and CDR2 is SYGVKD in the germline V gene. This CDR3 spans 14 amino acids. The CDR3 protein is CAISESSSYNEQFF. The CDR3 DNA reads TGTGCCATCAGTGAGTCGTCTAGCTACAATGAGCAGTTCTTC.

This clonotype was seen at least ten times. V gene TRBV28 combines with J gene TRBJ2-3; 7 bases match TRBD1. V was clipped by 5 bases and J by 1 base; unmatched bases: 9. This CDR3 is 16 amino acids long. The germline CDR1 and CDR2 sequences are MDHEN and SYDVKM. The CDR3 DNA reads TGTGCCAGCAGTCAGATACAGGGGTTGGGCACAGATACGCAGTATTTT. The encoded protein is CASSQIQGLGTDTQYF.

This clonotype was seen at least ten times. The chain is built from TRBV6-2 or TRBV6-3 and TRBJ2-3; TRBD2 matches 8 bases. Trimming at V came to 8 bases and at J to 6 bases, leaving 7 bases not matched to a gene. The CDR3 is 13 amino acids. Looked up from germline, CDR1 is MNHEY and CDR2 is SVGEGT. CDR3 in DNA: TGTGCCAGCCGGCGGGAGGCCGCCGATACGCAGTATTTT. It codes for CASRREAADTQYF.

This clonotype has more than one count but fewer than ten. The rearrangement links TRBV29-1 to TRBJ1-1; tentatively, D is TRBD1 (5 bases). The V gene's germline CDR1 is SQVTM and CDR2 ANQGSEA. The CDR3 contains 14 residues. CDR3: CSPLDSGGMTEAFF. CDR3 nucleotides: TGCAGTCCTCTAGACTCCGGGGGTATGACTGAAGCTTTCTTT. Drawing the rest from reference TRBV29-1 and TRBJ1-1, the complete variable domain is SAVISQKPSRDICQRGTSLTIQCQVDSQVTMMFWYRQQPGQSLTLIATANQGSEATYESGFVIDKFPISRPNLTFSTLTVSNMSPEDSSIYLCSPLDSGGMTEAFFGQGTRLTVV.

CDR3 sequence (DNA): TGCAGCGTAAGTCAGAGCGGACTGGGAGAGACCCAGTACTTC. Translation gives CSVSQSGLGETQYF. This chain connects TRBV29-1 to TRBJ2-5; possible D gene TRBD2, 5 bases. V shed 6 bases and J shed 4 bases, with 18 bases lying between them. The CDR3 contains 14 residues. The V gene's germline CDR1 is SQVTM and CDR2 ANQGSEA.